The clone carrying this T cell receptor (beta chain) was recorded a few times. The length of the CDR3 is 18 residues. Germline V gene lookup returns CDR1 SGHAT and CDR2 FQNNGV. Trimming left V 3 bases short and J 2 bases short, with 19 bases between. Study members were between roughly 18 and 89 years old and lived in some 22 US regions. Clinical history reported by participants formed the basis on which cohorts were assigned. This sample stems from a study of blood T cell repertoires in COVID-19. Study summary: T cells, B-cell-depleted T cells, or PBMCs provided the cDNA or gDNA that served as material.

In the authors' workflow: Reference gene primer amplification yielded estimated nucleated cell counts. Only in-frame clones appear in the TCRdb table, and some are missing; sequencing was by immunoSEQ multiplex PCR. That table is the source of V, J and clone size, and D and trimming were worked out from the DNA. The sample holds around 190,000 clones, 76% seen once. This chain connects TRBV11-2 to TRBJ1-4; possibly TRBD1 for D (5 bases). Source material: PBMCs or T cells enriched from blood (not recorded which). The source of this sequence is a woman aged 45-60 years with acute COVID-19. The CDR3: CASSLGVGGSATNEKLFF. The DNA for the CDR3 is TGTGCCAGCAGCTTGGGGGTCGGAGGGTCGGCTACTAATGAAAAACTGTTTTTT.